The subject of this entry is one T cell receptor (beta chain). Antigen unknown. Germline lookup yields CDR1 LNHDA and CDR2 SQIVND (reference sequence). Trimming cost V 5 bases and J 0 bases, with 11 bases left between them. The CDR3 runs to 14 residues. Here immunoSEQ multiplex PCR was the method, and the copy in TCRdb shows in-frame clones only, minus some. The sample includes 2,500,000 or so clones, over 85% of them seen just once. The sample originates from a study of shared clonotypes between healthy human individuals. Study results and caveats: Naive CD4 clonotypes were shared across a handful of donors at approximately 5.3%.

The sequencing sample was made of naive CD4+ T cells from PBMCs. The sample's subset: CD45RA+ positively selected. This TCR derives from a man younger than 35 in good health. Some clones in this sample may be carry-over from other donors' samples. The V gene is TRBV19, the J gene TRBJ2-7; no reliable D call. The CDR3 nucleotides are TGTGCCAGTAGTTCGACTGCTCTCTCCTACGAGCAGTACTTC. Residues: CASSSTALSYEQYF.